This passage covers 10 T cell receptor beta chains from one sample sequenced in a study of vaccination and CD4 T cells after COVID-19. As to treatment: roughly 10-day PBMC culture with coronavirus spike peptide pools or control peptides (ViraFEST assay). Investigators obtained the unexposed donor's CD4+ T cells before the COVID-19 pandemic (2011-2018). No antigen has been assigned to these receptors. With the Oncomine TCR Beta short-read assay, DNA from cultured CD4+ T cells was sequenced. TCRdb re-called the PCR reads with MiXCR, one entry per CDR3 protein. The sample records around 4,800 distinct CDR3 sequences, 25% to 30% being singletons. The sample consisted of CD4+ T cells from blood, cultured in vitro. The receptors were gathered from a human donor in good health.

This clonotype was found a few times. J is TRBJ1-1 and V is TRBV7-2, with D unresolved. The CDR3 has 14 amino acids. Trimming removed 6 bases from V and 0 bases from J, with 11 bases in between. Germline CDR1 reads SGHTA; CDR2 reads FQGNSA. CDR3 bases: TGTGCCAGCAGTTTTCTAGGGATGAACACTGAAGCTTTCTTT. This codes for CASSFLGMNTEAFF. The full variable domain, completed using reference TRBV7-2 and TRBJ1-1, is GAGVSQSPSNKVTEKGKDVELRCDPISGHTALYWYRQSLGQGLEFLIYFQGNSAPDKSGLPSDRFSAERTGGSVSTLTIQRTQQEDSAVYLCASSFLGMNTEAFFGQGTRLTVV.

This chain joins TRBV6-2 or TRBV6-3 and TRBJ2-1, with 7 positions matching TRBD2. The length of the CDR3 is 14 residues. Germline CDR1 is MNHEY and CDR2 is SVGEGT. J gave up 4 bases and V 2 bases, and 2 bases lay outside the gene matches. This CDR3 reads CASSYTSDYNEQFF. For the CDR3, the DNA is TGTGCCAGCAGTTACACTAGCGATTACAATGAGCAGTTCTTC.

This clonotype appeared a few times. The chain recombines TRBV6-5 with TRBJ1-3, with 7 bases that match TRBD1. The junction had 7 bases not matched to a gene; V was cut back by 4 bases and J by 1 base. Germline V gene sequence: CDR1 MNHEY, CDR2 SVGAGI. The CDR3 runs 16 residues. The CDR3 coding sequence is TGTGCCAGCAGTTCGGACAGGAGGCATTCTGGAAACACCATATATTTT. Protein: CASSSDRRHSGNTIYF.

The chain employs TRBV5-6 and TRBJ1-2, with 7 nucleotides matching TRBD1. V dropped 2 bases and J dropped 8; count of bases not matched to a gene: 3. CDR1 and CDR2 (germline): SGHDT, YYEEEE. The CDR3 spans 12 residues. The CDR3 DNA follows: TGTGCCAGCAGCTTACAGGGGAACGGCTACACCTTC. It codes for CASSLQGNGYTF.

The chain uses TRBV11-2 and TRBJ2-1; 8 bases map to TRBD1. Looked up from germline, CDR1 is SGHAT and CDR2 is FQNNGV. The J segment lost 15 bases and the V segment lost 1 base, leaving 8 bases of the junction unmatched. The CDR3 totals 13 residues. The CDR3 spells CASSLASGGRAFF. The DNA of the CDR3 is TGTGCCAGCAGCTTAGCCTCAGGGGGCAGAGCGTTCTTC. Combining the CDR3 with reference TRBV11-2 and TRBJ2-1 gives the whole variable domain EAGVAQSPRYKIIEKRQSVAFWCNPISGHATLYWYQQILGQGPKLLIQFQNNGVVDDSQLPKDRFSAERLKGVDSTLKIQPAKLEDSAVYLCASSLASGGRAFFGPGTRLTVL.

DNA of the CDR3: TGTGCCAGCAGTTCCTTGGGACAGGCGGGCCTAGGCTACACCTTC. This gives the protein CASSSLGQAGLGYTF. The rearrangement links TRBV6-5 to TRBJ1-2; TRBD1 aligns across 8 bases. The CDR3 is 15 amino acids. With V trimmed by 4 bases and J by 8 bases, 12 bases remained unmatched. The germline V gene encodes CDR1 MNHEY and CDR2 SVGAGI.

This clonotype is termed medium-sized. The chain has TRBV25-1 and TRBJ1-2; a weak D match, TRBD1 (5 bases). CDR1 and CDR2 (germline): MGHDK, SYGVNS. The V gene lost 6 bases and the J gene lost 8 bases, with 16 bases spanning the gap. The CDR3 spans 13 residues. CDR3 DNA sequence: TGTGCCAGCAGGTCCCCTGGGGCGTGGGGCTACACCTTC. Its translation is CASRSPGAWGYTF.

J is TRBJ2-5 and V is TRBV20-1, with 7 bases identical to TRBD2. This CDR3 is 15 amino acids long. Germline V gene lookup returns CDR1 DFQATT and CDR2 SNEGSKA (reference sequence). The V gene end was trimmed by 2 bases and the J gene end by 5 bases; junction bases not matched to a gene: 11. Here the CDR3 reads CSARSAGLLGETQYF. CDR3 nucleotide sequence: TGCAGTGCTAGATCTGCGGGACTATTGGGGGAGACCCAGTACTTC.

This clonotype has more than one count but fewer than ten. This chain uses TRBV27 with TRBJ1-5; D is uncertain. This CDR3 region has 13 residues. Trimming took 3 bases from V and 4 from J, leaving 7 bases between them. Germline-derived CDR1 and CDR2 are MNHEY and SMNVEV (reference sequence). The CDR3 DNA reads TGTGCCAGCAGTTTCTTGGGGAATCAGCCCCAGCATTTT. This translates into CASSFLGNQPQHF.

This clonotype was detected only once. This chain uses TRBV2 with TRBJ1-1, with TRBD1 as a possible D gene (5 bases). Trimming pared 7 bases from V and 5 bases from J, leaving 17 bases between. CDR1 SNHLY and CDR2 FYNNEI come from the germline V gene. This CDR3 contains 14 residues. CDR3 nucleotides: TGTGCCAGCAATCCGTCGGGGCACGGGACTGAAGCTTTCTTT. This sequence encodes CASNPSGHGTEAFF. The complete variable domain, with remaining parts taken from reference TRBV2 and TRBJ1-1, reads EPEVTQTPSHQVTQMGQEVILRCVPISNHLYFYWYRQILGQKVEFLVSFYNNEISEKSEIFDDQFSVERPDGSNFTLKIRSTKLEDSAMYFCASNPSGHGTEAFFGQGTRLTVV.